This TCR beta chain derives from a study of blood T cell repertoires in COVID-19. Study as a whole: Samples taken during acute and convalescent COVID-19 were collected in the United States, Italy and Spain.

The data were produced by immunoSEQ multiplex PCR, yet TCRdb's version contains in-frame clones alone and is incomplete. The table has fewer than 350,000 clones, roughly 87% seen once. V was shortened by 3 bases and J by 8 bases, with 14 bases between the two germline ends. This CDR3 has 14 amino acids. Per the germline V gene, CDR1 is SGHDT and CDR2 is YYEEEE. This clone was seen a single time. The receptor was derived from a man in his thirties or forties with COVID-19, enrolled during active disease. V is TRBV5-6 and J is TRBJ1-4, with no clear D. Sequencing used peripheral blood. The CDR3 region has the DNA TGTGCCAGCAGCTCTGATGTGGTTGGCGAAAAACTGTTTTTT. Protein product: CASSSDVVGEKLFF. Using reference TRBV5-6 and TRBJ1-4 for the parts outside the CDR3, the full variable domain is DAGVTQSPTHLIKTRGQQVTLRCSPKSGHDTVSWYQQALGQGPQFIFQYYEEEERQRGNFPDRFSGHQFPNYSSELNVNALLLGDSALYLCASSSDVVGEKLFFGSGTQLSVL.